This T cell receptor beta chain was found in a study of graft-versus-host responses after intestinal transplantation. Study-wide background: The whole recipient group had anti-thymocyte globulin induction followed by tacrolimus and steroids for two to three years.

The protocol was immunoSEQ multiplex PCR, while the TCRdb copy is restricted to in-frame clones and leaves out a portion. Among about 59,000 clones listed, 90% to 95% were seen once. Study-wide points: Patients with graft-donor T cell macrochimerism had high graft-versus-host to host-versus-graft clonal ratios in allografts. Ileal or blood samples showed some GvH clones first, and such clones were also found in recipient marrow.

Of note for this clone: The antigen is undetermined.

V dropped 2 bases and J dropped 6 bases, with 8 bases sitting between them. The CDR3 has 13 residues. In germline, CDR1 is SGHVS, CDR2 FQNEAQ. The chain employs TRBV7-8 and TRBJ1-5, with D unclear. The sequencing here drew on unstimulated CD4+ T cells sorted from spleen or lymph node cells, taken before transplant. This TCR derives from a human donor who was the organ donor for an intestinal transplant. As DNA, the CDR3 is TGTGCCAGCAGCTTAAAGGTGGCTCAGCCCCAGCATTTT. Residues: CASSLKVAQPQHF.